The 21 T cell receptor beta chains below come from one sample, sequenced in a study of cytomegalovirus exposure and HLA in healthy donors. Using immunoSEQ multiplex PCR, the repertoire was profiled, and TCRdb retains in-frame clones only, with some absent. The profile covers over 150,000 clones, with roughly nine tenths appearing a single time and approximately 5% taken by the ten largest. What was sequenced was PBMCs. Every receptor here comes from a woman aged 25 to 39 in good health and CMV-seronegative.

This chain's CDR3 is CASSGSGGIADTQYF. CDR3 in DNA: TGTGCCAGCAGCGGTAGCGGGGGGATCGCAGATACGCAGTATTTT. This sequence joins TRBV9 and TRBJ2-3, with TRBD2 matching 10 bases. Germline V CDR1 and CDR2: SGDLS, YYNGEE. Trimming at V came to 3 bases and at J to 4 bases, leaving 5 bases not matched to a gene. The CDR3 spans 15 residues.

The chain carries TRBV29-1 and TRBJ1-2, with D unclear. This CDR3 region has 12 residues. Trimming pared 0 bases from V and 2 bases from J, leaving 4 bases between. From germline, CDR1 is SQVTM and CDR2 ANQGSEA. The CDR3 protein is CSVEDSNYGYTF. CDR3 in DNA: TGCAGCGTTGAAGACAGCAACTATGGCTACACCTTC.

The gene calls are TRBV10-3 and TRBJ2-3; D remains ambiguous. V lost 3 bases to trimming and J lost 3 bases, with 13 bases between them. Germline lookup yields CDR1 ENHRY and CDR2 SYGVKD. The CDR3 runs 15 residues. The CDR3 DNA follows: TGTGCCATCAGTGATGACGAAACCTTTACAGATACGCAGTATTTT. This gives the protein CAISDDETFTDTQYF.

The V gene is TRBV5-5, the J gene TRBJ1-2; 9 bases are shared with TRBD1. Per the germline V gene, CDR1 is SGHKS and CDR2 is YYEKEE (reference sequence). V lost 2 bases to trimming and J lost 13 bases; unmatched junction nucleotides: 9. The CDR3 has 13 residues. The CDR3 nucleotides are TGTGCCAGCAGCTTTCAACAGGGGGCAAGTCCCACCTTC. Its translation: CASSFQQGASPTF. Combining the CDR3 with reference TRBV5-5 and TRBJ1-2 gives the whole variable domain DAGVTQSPTHLIKTRGQQVTLRCSPISGHKSVSWYQQVLGQGPQFIFQYYEKEERGRGNFPDRFSARQFPNYSSELNVNALLLGDSALYLCASSFQQGASPTFGSGTRLTVV.

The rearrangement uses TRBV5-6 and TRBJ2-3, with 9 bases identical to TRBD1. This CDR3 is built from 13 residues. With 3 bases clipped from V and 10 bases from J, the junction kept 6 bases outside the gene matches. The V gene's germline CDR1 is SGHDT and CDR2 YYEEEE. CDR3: CASSSDRGSPQYF. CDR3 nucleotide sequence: TGTGCCAGCAGCTCGGACAGGGGATCTCCGCAGTATTTT.

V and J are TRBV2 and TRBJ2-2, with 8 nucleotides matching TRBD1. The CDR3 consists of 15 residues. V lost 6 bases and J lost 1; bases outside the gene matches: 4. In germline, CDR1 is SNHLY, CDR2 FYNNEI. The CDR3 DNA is TGTGCCAGCAGATCGGACAGGGAGAACACCGGGGAGCTGTTTTTT. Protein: CASRSDRENTGELFF.

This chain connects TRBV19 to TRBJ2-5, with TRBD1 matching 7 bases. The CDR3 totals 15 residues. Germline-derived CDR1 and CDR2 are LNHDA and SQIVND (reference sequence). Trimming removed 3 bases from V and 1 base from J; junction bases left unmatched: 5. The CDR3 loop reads CASSIGTGAQETQYF. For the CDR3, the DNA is TGTGCCAGTAGTATCGGAACAGGGGCCCAAGAGACCCAGTACTTC. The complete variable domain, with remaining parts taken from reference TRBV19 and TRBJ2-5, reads DGGITQSPKYLFRKEGQNVTLSCEQNLNHDAMYWYRQDPGQGLRLIYYSQIVNDFQKGDIAEGYSVSREKKESFPLTVTSAQKNPTAFYLCASSIGTGAQETQYFGPGTRLLVL.

DNA for the CDR3: TGCGCCAGTAGAACCGGGACAGGTAATGAAAAACTGTTTTTT. Translation gives CASRTGTGNEKLFF. This chain links TRBV5-1 with TRBJ1-4, with TRBD1 matching over 8 bases. The J segment lost 4 bases and the V segment lost 8 bases, leaving 7 bases of the junction unmatched. The CDR3 has 14 residues. The germline CDR1 and CDR2 sequences are SGHRS and YFSETQ.

CDR3 residues: CASSQDILDTEAFF. Written as DNA, the CDR3 is TGCGCCAGCAGCCAGGATATACTGGACACTGAAGCTTTCTTT. The V call is TRBV4-3, the J call TRBJ1-1; D is uncertain. V gave up 3 bases and J gave up 3 bases, with 11 bases separating them. Per germline, CDR1 LGHNA and CDR2 YSLEER. The CDR3 has 14 amino acids.

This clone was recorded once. CDR3 sequence (DNA): TGTGCCAGCAGTACGATGAACACTGAAGCTTTCTTT. Protein: CASSTMNTEAFF. The genes are TRBV7-8 and TRBJ1-1; no definite D call. The CDR3 length is 12 residues. Germline assignment: CDR1 SGHVS and CDR2 FQNEAQ. Trimming shortened V by 6 bases and J by 0 bases, and 5 bases separated the two germline ends.

CDR3 sequence reads: CASRGRETQYF. The CDR3 nucleotides read TGCGCCAGCAGGGGGCGCGAGACCCAGTACTTC. This chain links TRBV10-2 with TRBJ2-5; D is possibly TRBD1 (5 bases). Trimming shortened V by 6 bases and J by 5 bases, and 7 bases separated the two germline ends. The germline gives CDR1 WSHSY, CDR2 SAAADI. CDR3 length: 11 amino acids.

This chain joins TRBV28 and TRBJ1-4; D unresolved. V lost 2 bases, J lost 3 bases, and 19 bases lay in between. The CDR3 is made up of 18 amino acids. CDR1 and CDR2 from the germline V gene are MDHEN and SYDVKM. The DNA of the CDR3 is TGTGCCAGCAGTTTAGCTGCTGGTATGGGGTCGGCTAATGAAAAACTGTTTTTT. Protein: CASSLAAGMGSANEKLFF.

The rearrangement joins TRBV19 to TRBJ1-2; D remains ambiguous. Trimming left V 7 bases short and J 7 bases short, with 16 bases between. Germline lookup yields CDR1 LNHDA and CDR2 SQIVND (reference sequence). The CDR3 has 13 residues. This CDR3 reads CASTPDVGFGYTF. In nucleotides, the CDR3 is TGTGCCAGTACCCCGGACGTAGGGTTTGGCTACACCTTC.

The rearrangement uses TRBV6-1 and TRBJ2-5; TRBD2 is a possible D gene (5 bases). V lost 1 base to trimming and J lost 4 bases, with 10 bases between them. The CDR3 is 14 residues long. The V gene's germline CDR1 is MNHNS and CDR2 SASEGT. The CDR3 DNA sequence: TGTGCCAGCAGTGAAGTTGGAGGTGTAGAGACCCAGTACTTC. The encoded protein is CASSEVGGVETQYF.

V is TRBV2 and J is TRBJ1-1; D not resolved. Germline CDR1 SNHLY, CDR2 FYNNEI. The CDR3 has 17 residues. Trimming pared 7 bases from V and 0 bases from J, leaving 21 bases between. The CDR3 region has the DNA TGTGCCAGCACCCTAGGGAGGTCTCGTCTCTTGAACACTGAAGCTTTCTTT. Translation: CASTLGRSRLLNTEAFF.

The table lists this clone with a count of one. The CDR3 bases are TGCGCCAGCAGCCAAGAACCCAGGGTAGGCTACGAGCAGTACTTC. This sequence encodes CASSQEPRVGYEQYF. This chain joins TRBV4-1 and TRBJ2-7, with D perhaps matching TRBD1 (5 bases). Germline values: CDR1 MGHRA, CDR2 YSYEKL. V lost 0 bases, J lost 3 bases, and 12 bases lay in between. This CDR3 region has 15 residues.

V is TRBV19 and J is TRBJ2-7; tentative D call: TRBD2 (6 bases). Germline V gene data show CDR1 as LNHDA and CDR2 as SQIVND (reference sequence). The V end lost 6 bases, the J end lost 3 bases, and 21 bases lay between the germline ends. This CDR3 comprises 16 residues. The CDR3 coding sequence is TGTGCCAGTAGCGGCCGTTCCGGGACGGGAGTCTACGAGCAGTACTTC. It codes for CASSGRSGTGVYEQYF. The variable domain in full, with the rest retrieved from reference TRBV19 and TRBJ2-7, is DGGITQSPKYLFRKEGQNVTLSCEQNLNHDAMYWYRQDPGQGLRLIYYSQIVNDFQKGDIAEGYSVSREKKESFPLTVTSAQKNPTAFYLCASSGRSGTGVYEQYFGPGTRLTVT.

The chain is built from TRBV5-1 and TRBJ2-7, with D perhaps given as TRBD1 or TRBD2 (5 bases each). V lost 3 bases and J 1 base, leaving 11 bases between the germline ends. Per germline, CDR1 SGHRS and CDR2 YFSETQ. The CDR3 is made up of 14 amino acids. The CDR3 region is CASSSQWGSYEQYF. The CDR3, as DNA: TGCGCCAGCAGCTCCCAGTGGGGGTCCTACGAGCAGTACTTC.

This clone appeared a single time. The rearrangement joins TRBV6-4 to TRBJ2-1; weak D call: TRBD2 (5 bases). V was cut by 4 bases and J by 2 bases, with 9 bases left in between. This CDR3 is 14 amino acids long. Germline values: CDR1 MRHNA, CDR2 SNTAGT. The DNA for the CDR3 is TGTGCCAGCAGTGCGGGGAACGCCTACAATGAGCAGTTCTTC. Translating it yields CASSAGNAYNEQFF.

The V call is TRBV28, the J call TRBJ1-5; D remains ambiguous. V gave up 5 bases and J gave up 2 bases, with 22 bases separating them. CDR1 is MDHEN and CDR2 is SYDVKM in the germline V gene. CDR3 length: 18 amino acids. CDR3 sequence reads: CASSRPPGPTTGNQPQHF. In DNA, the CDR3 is TGTGCCAGCAGTCGCCCGCCCGGGCCAACGACGGGCAATCAGCCCCAGCATTTT. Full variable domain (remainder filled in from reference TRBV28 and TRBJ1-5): DVKVTQSSRYLVKRTGEKVFLECVQDMDHENMFWYRQDPGLGLRLIYFSYDVKMKEKGDIPEGYSVSREKKERFSLILESASTNQTSMYLCASSRPPGPTTGNQPQHFGDGTRLSIL.

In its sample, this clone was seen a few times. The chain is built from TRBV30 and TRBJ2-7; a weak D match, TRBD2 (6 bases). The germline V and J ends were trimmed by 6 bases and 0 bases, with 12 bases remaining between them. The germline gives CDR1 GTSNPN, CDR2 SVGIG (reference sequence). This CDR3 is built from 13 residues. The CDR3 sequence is CACSGESSYEQYF. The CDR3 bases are TGTGCCTGTAGCGGAGAGAGCTCCTACGAGCAGTACTTC.